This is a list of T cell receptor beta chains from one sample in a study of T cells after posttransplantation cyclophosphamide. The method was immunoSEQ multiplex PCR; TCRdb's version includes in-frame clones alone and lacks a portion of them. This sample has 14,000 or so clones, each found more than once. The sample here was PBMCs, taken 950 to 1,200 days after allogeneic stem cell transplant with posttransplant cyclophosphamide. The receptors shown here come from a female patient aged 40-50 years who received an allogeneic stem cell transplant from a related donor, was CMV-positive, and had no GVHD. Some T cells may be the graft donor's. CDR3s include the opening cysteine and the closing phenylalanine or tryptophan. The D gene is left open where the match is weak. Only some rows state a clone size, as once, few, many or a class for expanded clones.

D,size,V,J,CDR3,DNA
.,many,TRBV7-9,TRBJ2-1,CASSRGDNLLF,TGTGCCAGCAGCCGAGGGGACAACTTGCTCTTC
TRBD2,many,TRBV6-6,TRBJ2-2,CASSSGTRPGELFF,TGTGCCAGCAGTAGCGGGACTCGTCCCGGGGAGCTGTTTTTT
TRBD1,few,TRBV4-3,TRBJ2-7,CASSPSTGDRVVEQYF,TGCGCCAGCAGCCCGTCCACAGGGGACAGGGTTGTTGAGCAGTACTTC
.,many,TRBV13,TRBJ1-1,CASNQGGEVTEAFF,TGTGCCAGCAACCAAGGGGGGGAGGTCACTGAAGCTTTCTTT
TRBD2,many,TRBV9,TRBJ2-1,CASSPVASGSYNEQFF,TGTGCCAGCAGCCCCGTTGCTAGCGGCTCCTACAATGAGCAGTTCTTC
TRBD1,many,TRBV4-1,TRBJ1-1,CASSRGTGAFF,TGCGCCAGCAGCCGAGGGACAGGGGCTTTCTTT
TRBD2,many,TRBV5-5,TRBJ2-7,CASSLTGRWDYEQYF,TGTGCCAGCAGCTTAACCGGGAGGTGGGACTACGAGCAGTACTTC
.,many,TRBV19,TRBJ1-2,CASSNQGRYGYTF,TGTGCCAGTAGCAACCAGGGGAGATACGGCTACACCTTC
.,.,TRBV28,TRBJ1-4,CASSFPGEAEKLFF,TGTGCCAGCAGTTTCCCCGGGGAAGCTGAAAAACTGTTTTTT
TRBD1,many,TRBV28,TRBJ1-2,CASSLWGQGMGGYTF,TGTGCCAGCAGTTTATGGGGACAGGGGATGGGTGGCTACACCTTC